The sequence of this T cell receptor (beta chain) was determined in a study of blood T cell repertoires in COVID-19 (dated by TCRdb to 2020 to 2021). At the level of the whole study: Samples from collaborators originated in the United States, Italy and Spain and spanned both the acute and convalescent phases of COVID-19. The prospective study material was composed of cDNA or gDNA derived from T cells, B-cell-depleted T cells, or PBMCs. Sample metadata almost always included a de-identified subject ID, COVID-19 status, age in years and sex. The repertoires were released in a freely available public database meant as a resource for research on the immune response to SARS-CoV-2. The dataset comprised deeply sampled blood TCRbeta repertoires from subjects exposed to, actively infected with, or recovered from COVID-19. Where available, HLA class I and class II types were taken from metadata supplied by the sample provider and were not determined by assay-based typing. The samples were drawn from two sources: the first 160 participants of the ongoing ImmuneRACE study, and 950 to 1,500 subjects contributed by 6 global collaborators. The paper's findings and limits, for the study overall: The quantity of clinical and demographic metadata differed by source and by participant and was supplied without curation.

A note on this clone: Its binding antigen is unknown. It has no much larger one-base neighbor in the sample; base qualities were not kept.

The CDR3 spans 13 residues, from the cysteine through the phenylalanine. The DNA shown is the 39-base CDR3, in frame from base 1. Trimmed from V: 4 bases; trimmed from J: 9 bases; junction bases lacking a gene match: 9. In the germline V gene (reference sequence), CDR1 corresponds to SGHNT and CDR2 to YYREEE. Collaborating institutions collected whole blood in K2EDTA tubes following their own protocols. Collaborator samples were shipped for TCRbeta analysis as frozen whole blood, isolated PBMCs, or DNA extracted from either sample type. The immunoSEQ Assay, a bias-controlled multiplex PCR, was used to amplify TCRbeta CDR3 regions from genomic DNA. As for how the authors treated the data: The number of nucleated cells in each sample was estimated from the amplification of reference gene primers within the assay. To quantify the absolute abundance of each unique TCRbeta CDR3 rearrangement, sequence reads were collapsed and filtered. Productive Simpson clonality was computed per sample as the square root of Simpson's diversity index over productive rearrangements. Here the immuneACCESS table is served through TCRdb, limited to in-frame sequences with V and J called. Missing clones are a known gap in these copies; in checked studies unresolved V genes cover under half, and the rest lacks a known reason. The V and J calls and clone size are taken from that table; D and trimming were inferred from the DNA. The sample table records approximately 59,000 clones; around 80% of these occur just once. The top ten hold 15% to 18% of the sample.

Input material: peripheral blood. This sequence uses TRBV5-4 and TRBJ1-2; TRBD1 fits 7 bases in the junction. The sequence was collected from an older man with acute or convalescent COVID-19. CDR3 reads: CASSVTGSNRYTF. The DNA reads TGTGCCAGCAGCGTGACAGGGTCAAACCGCTACACCTTC.